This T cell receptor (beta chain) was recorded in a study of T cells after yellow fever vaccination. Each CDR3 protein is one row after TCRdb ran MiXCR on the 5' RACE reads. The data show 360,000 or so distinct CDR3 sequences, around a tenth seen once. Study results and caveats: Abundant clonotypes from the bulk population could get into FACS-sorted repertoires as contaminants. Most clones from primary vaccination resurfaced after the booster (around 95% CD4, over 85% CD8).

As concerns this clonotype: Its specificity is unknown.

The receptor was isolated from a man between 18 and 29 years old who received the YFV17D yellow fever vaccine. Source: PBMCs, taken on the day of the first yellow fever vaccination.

The chain's CDR3 is CASSFGTDNEQFF. Here the CDR3 DNA reads TGTGCCAGCAGCTTTGGGACAGACAATGAGCAGTTCTTC. The V and J genes are TRBV7-9 and TRBJ2-1; 7 nucleotides agree with TRBD1. The CDR3 runs to 13 residues. Germline-derived CDR1 and CDR2 are SEHNR and FQNEAQ (reference sequence). V lost 3 bases and J lost 5; bases outside the gene matches: 1.